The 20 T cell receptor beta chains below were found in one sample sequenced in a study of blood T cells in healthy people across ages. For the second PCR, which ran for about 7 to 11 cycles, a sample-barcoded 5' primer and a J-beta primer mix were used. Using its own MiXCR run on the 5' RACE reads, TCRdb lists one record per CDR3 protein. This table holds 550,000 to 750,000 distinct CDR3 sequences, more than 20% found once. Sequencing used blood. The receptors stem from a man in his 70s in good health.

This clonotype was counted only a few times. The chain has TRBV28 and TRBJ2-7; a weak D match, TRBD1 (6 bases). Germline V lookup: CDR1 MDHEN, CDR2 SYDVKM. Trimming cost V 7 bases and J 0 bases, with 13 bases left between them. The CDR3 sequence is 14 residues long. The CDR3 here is CASTGTLRSYEQYF. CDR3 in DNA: TGTGCCAGCACCGGGACACTCCGCTCCTACGAGCAGTACTTC.

CDR3 sequence reads: CASSPWGLGALYSNQPQHF. In DNA form, the CDR3 reads TGTGCCAGCAGCCCATGGGGGTTGGGGGCTCTCTATAGCAATCAGCCCCAGCATTTT. The rearrangement uses TRBV7-8 and TRBJ1-5, with D possibly TRBD1 on 6 matching bases. The germline CDR1 and CDR2 sequences are SGHVS and FQNEAQ. V gave up 5 bases and J gave up 0 bases, with 23 bases separating them. The CDR3 totals 19 residues.

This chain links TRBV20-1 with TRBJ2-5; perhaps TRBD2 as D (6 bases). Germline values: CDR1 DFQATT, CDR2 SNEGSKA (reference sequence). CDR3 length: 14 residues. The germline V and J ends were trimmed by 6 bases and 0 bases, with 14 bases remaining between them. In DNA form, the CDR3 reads TGCAGTGCGGGGGACGAGCGGGACCAAGAGACCCAGTACTTC. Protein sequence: CSAGDERDQETQYF.

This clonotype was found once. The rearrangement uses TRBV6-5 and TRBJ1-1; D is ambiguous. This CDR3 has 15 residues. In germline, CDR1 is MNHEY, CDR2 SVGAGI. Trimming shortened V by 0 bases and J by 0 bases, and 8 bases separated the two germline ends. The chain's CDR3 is CASSYSVSMNTEAFF. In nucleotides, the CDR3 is TGTGCCAGCAGTTACTCCGTATCCATGAACACTGAAGCTTTCTTT.

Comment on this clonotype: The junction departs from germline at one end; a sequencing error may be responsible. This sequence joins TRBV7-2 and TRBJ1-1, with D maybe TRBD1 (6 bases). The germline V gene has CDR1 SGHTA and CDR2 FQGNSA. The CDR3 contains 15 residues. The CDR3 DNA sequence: TGTGCCAGCAGCCCAAACCTATACAGGGACACTGTAGCTTTCTTT. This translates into CASSPNLYRDTVAFF.

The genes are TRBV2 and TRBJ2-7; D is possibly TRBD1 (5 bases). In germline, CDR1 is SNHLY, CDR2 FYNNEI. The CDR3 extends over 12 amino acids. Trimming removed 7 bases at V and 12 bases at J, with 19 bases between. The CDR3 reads CASTEGVRPRYF. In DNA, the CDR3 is TGTGCCAGCACCGAAGGGGTGAGGCCTCGGTACTTC.

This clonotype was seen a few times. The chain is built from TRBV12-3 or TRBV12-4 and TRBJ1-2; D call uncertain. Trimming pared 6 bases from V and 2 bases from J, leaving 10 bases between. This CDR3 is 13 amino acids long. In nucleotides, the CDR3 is TGTGCCAGCAGCGGACGGCTAAACTATGGCTACACCTTC. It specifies CASSGRLNYGYTF.

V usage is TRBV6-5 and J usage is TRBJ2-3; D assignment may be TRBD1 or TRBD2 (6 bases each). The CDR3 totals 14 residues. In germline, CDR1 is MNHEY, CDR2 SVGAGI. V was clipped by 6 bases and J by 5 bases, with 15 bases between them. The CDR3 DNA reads TGTGCCAGCAGGAACAGGGAGGTCGGAGATACGCAGTATTTT. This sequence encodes CASRNREVGDTQYF.

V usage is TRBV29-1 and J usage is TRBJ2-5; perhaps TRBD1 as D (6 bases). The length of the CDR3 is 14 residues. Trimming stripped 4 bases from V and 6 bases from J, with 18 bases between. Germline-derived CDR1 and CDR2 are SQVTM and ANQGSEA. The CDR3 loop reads CSVASQGSLKTQYF. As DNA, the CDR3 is TGCAGCGTTGCTTCCCAGGGGAGTTTGAAGACCCAGTACTTC. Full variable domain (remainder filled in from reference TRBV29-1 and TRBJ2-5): SAVISQKPSRDICQRGTSLTIQCQVDSQVTMMFWYRQQPGQSLTLIATANQGSEATYESGFVIDKFPISRPNLTFSTLTVSNMSPEDSSIYLCSVASQGSLKTQYFGPGTRLLVL.

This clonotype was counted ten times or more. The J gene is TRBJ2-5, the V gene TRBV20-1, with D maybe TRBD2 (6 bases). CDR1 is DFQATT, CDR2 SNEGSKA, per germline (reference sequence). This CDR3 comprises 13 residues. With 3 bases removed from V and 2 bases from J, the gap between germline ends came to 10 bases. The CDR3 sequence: CSASGSNQETQYF. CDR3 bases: TGCAGTGCTAGCGGGAGTAATCAAGAGACCCAGTACTTC.

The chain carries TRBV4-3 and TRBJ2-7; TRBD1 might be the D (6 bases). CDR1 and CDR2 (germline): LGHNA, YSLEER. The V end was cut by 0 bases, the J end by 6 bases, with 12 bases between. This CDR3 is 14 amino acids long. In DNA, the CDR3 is TGCGCCAGCAGCCAAGATCGGCAGGGGACCGAGCAGTACTTC. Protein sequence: CASSQDRQGTEQYF.

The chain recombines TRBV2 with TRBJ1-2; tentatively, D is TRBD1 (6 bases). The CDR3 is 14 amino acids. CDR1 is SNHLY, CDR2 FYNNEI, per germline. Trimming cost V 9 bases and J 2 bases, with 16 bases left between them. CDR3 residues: CASERGGPNYGYTF. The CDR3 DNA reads TGTGCCAGTGAAAGAGGGGGGCCCAACTATGGCTACACCTTC.

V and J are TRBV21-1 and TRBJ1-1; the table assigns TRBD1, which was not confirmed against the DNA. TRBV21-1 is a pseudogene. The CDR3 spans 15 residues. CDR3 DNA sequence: TGTGCCAGCAGCCTTAAAGGGCTAGGGCGAGCTGAAGCTTTCTTT. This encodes CASSLKGLGRAEAFF.

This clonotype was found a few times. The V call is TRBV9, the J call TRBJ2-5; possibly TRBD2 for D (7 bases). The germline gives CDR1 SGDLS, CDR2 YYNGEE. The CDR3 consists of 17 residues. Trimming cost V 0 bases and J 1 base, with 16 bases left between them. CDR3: CASSVGWGLAVQETQYF. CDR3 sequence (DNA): TGTGCCAGCAGCGTAGGGTGGGGGCTAGCGGTCCAAGAGACCCAGTACTTC. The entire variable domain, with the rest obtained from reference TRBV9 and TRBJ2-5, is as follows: DSGVTQTPKHLITATGQRVTLRCSPRSGDLSVYWYQQSLDQGLQFLIQYYNGEERAKGNILERFSAQQFPDLHSELNLSSLELGDSALYFCASSVGWGLAVQETQYFGPGTRLLVL.

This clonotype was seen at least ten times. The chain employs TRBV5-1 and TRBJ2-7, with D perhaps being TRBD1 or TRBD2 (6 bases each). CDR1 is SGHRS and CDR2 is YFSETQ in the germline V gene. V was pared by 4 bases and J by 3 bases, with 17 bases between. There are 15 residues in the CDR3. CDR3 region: CASSLLTGRDYEQYF. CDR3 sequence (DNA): TGCGCCAGCAGCCTACTAACAGGGCGGGACTACGAGCAGTACTTC.

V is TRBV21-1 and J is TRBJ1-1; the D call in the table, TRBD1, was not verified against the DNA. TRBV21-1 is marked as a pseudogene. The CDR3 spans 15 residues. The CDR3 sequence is CASRERGLENTEAFF. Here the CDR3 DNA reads TGTGCCAGCAGGGAGAGGGGATTAGAGAACACTGAAGCTTTCTTT.

DNA of the CDR3: TGTGCCAGCAGCCGCCAGGGTTCCCACAATGAGCAGTTCTTC. Amino acid sequence: CASSRQGSHNEQFF. The chain combines TRBV3-1 with TRBJ2-1; possibly TRBD1 for D (5 bases). The CDR3 extends over 14 amino acids. Germline CDR1 reads LGHDT; CDR2 reads YNNKEL (reference sequence). Trimming took 4 bases from V and 5 from J, leaving 12 bases between them.

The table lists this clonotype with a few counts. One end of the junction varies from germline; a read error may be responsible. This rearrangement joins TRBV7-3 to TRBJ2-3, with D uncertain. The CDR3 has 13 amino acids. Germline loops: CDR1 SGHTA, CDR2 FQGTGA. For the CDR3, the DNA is TGTGCCAGCAACTTAACAGCCACAGATACGCAGTATTTT. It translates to CASNLTATDTQYF. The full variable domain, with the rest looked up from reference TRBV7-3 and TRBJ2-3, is GAGVSQTPSNKVTEKGKYVELRCDPISGHTALYWYRQSLGQGPEFLIYFQGTGAADDSGLPNDRFFAVRPEGSVSTLKIQRTERGDSAVYLCASNLTATDTQYFGPGTRLTVL.

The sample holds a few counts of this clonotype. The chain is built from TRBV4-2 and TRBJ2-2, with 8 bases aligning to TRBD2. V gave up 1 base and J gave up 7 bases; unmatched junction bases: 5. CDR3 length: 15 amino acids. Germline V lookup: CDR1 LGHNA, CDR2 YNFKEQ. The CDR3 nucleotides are TGTGCCAGCAGCCAAGGGCGGGAGGAAAGCGGGGAGCTGTTTTTT. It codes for CASSQGREESGELFF.

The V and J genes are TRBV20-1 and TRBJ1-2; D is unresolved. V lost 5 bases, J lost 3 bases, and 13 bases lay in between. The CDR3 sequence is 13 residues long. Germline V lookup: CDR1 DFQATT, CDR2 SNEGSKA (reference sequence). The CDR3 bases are TGCAGTGCTGAGGGCCTTCGGGACTATGGCTACACCTTC. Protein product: CSAEGLRDYGYTF.